This T cell receptor beta chain was identified during a study of blood T cell repertoires in COVID-19. Method: immunoSEQ multiplex PCR; TCRdb's copy keeps in-frame clones and lacks some. The table shows under 300,000 clones, with 70% to 85% occurring only once. Germline V gene sequence: CDR1 SGHAT, CDR2 FQNNGV. The V and J ends lost 1 base and 2 bases respectively, with 14 bases between them. The CDR3 length is 16 residues. The chain links TRBV11-2 to TRBJ2-5; weak D call: TRBD2 (6 bases). The receptor comes from a woman aged 80 or over with acute or convalescent COVID-19. Sequencing was performed on peripheral blood. The CDR3, as DNA: TGTGCCAGCAGCTTAGGCGGGATGTTCCCTCAAGAGACCCAGTACTTC. Protein: CASSLGGMFPQETQYF.